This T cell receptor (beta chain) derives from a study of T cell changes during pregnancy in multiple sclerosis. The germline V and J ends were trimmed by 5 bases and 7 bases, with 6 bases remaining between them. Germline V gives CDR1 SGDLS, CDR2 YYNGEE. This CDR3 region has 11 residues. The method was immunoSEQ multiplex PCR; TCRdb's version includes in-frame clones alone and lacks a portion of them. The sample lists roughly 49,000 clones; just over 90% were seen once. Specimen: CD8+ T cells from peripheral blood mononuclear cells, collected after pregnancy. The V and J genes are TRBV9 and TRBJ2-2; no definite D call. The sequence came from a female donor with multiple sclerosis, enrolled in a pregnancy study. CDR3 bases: TGTGCCAGCAGACGCGGCGGGGAGCTGTTTTTT. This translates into CASRRGGELFF.